This entry is about one TCR beta chain. Sequence at one end of the junction differs from germline and may be a read error. These data come from a study of T cell changes during pregnancy in multiple sclerosis. Repertoires were generated with immunoSEQ multiplex PCR, while TCRdb's copy carries only in-frame clones and drops some. Altogether roughly 83,000 clones are present, approximately 90% being singletons, with the ten largest covering around 3.3%. CDR3 length equals 14 residues. Looked up from germline, CDR1 is MGHRA and CDR2 is YSYEKL. The chain employs TRBV4-1 and TRBJ1-2, with D possibly TRBD1 on 6 matching bases. This TCR derives from a female donor in good health, serving as a control in a pregnancy study. Some clones in this sample may be carry-over from other donors' samples. Sequencing used PBMCs, obtained in the first trimester of pregnancy. CDR3: CASSRWDIHYGYTF. In DNA, the CDR3 is TGCGCCAGCAGCCGATGGGACATTCACTACGGCTACACCTTC.